This TCR beta chain was retrieved from a study of CD8+ T cells in alopecia areata. This clone was seen more than once but under ten times. Genes and germline are mouse. Sorting of pooled cutaneous lymph node cells used CD4, CD8alpha, NKG2D, NKG2ACE and other markers. cDNA serving as the sequencing template came from extracted, reverse transcribed RNA. Clones were sequenced by immunoSEQ multiplex PCR, and TCRdb holds only the in-frame ones, with some missing. The repertoire has 15,000 to 20,000 clones, none seen only once; the ten largest take 31%. What was sequenced was CD8+ T cells sorted from a lymph node. This TCR derives from a C3H/HeJ mouse with alopecia areata. As its MHC haplotype, the strain has H2-k.

The CDR3 bases that were read are TGTGCCAGCAGTATCAGTCCGGGACAACAAAAC. As protein: CASSISPGQQN. The full CDR3 reads CASSISPGQQNTLYF. The rearrangement links TRBV19 to TRBJ2-4; D may be TRBD1 (6 bases). The CDR3 extends 4 residues past the end of the read, so its final part is completed from the germline J gene. Germline CDR1 and CDR2: FNHDT and SITEND (reference sequence). The V end lost 2 bases, the J end lost 3 bases, and 13 bases lay between the germline ends. CDR3 length: 15 amino acids.